This entry lists 14 T cell receptor beta chains sequenced from one sample in a study of cytomegalovirus exposure and HLA in healthy donors. In the PCR, 60 Vbeta and 13 Jbeta primers were used. Only in-frame clones appear in the TCRdb table, and some are missing; sequencing was by immunoSEQ multiplex PCR. The sample holds 100,000 to 120,000 clones, 70% to 85% seen once. Material: PBMCs. The receptors originated from a man aged 25-45 years in good health and CMV-seropositive.

J is TRBJ2-5 and V is TRBV7-2, with D maybe TRBD2 (6 bases). The length of the CDR3 is 15 residues. Trimming removed 5 bases from V and 5 bases from J, with 18 bases in between. The V gene's germline CDR1 is SGHTA and CDR2 FQGNSA. CDR3 sequence: CASSRRRGIEETQYF. CDR3 in DNA: TGTGCCAGCAGCAGGAGGCGGGGCATTGAGGAGACCCAGTACTTC.

The count of this clone is one. The chain couples TRBV19 to TRBJ2-5; a weak D match, TRBD1 (6 bases). The DNA end is a closer match to TRBJ2-7, so the J assignment may be wrong. This CDR3 comprises 15 residues. Germline CDR1 reads LNHDA; CDR2 reads SQIVND (reference sequence). CDR3 protein: CASSKGVGQSYEQYF. DNA of the CDR3: TGTGCCAGTAGTAAGGGGGTCGGACAGTCCTACGAGCAGTACTTC.

This clone was detected only once. The rearrangement links TRBV18 to TRBJ1-3; 7 bases map to TRBD1. Germline lookup yields CDR1 KGHSH and CDR2 LQKENI. V gave up 3 bases and J gave up 2 bases; unmatched junction bases: 1. This CDR3 is built from 14 residues. This chain's CDR3 is CASSPTGAGNTIYF. CDR3 nucleotide sequence: TGTGCCAGCTCACCTACAGGGGCTGGAAACACCATATATTTT.

CDR3 amino acids: CAWSVGVRGSYNEQFF. The CDR3, as DNA: TGTGCCTGGAGTGTAGGGGTGCGGGGGAGCTACAATGAGCAGTTCTTC. The chain employs TRBV30 and TRBJ2-1; TRBD2 matches 7 bases. The CDR3 consists of 16 residues. Germline V CDR1 and CDR2: GTSNPN, SVGIG (reference sequence). J lost 3 bases, V lost 0 bases, and 8 bases had no gene match.

The gene calls are TRBV7-6 and TRBJ2-3; possible D gene TRBD1, 6 bases. The length of the CDR3 is 15 residues. The V end lost 1 base, the J end lost 3 bases, and 11 bases lay between the germline ends. The germline gives CDR1 SGHVS, CDR2 FNYEAQ. In nucleotides, the CDR3 is TGTGCCAGCAGCTTAGACGGGCAGGGGACAGATACGCAGTATTTT. Its translation is CASSLDGQGTDTQYF.

The chain combines TRBV4-1 with TRBJ2-7; D may be TRBD1 (6 bases). Trimming removed 1 base at V and 4 bases at J, with 8 bases between. This CDR3 comprises 13 residues. Germline CDR1 MGHRA, CDR2 YSYEKL. In DNA, the CDR3 is TGCGCCAGCAGCCAAGTACAGGGTTACGAGCAGTACTTC. The encoded protein is CASSQVQGYEQYF.

The rearrangement joins TRBV5-6 to TRBJ2-5; no reliable D call. Germline CDR1 and CDR2: SGHDT and YYEEEE. This CDR3 comprises 14 residues. V was trimmed by 2 bases and J by 2 bases, leaving 10 bases between them. The CDR3 DNA is TGTGCCAGCAGCTTTCAGGATACTCAAGAGACCCAGTACTTC. It encodes CASSFQDTQETQYF.

The rearrangement uses TRBV5-1 and TRBJ1-6; D gene ambiguous. The length of the CDR3 is 15 residues. V was clipped by 2 bases and J by 0 bases, with 6 bases between them. Germline V gene sequence: CDR1 SGHRS, CDR2 YFSETQ. CDR3 coding DNA: TGCGCCAGCAGCTTCGAGAGCTCCTATAATTCACCCCTCCACTTT. Translating gives CASSFESSYNSPLHF.

This chain connects TRBV19 to TRBJ2-2, with 11 bases that match TRBD2. With V trimmed by 8 bases and J by 7 bases, 9 bases remained unmatched. CDR1 is LNHDA and CDR2 is SQIVND in the germline V gene (reference sequence). CDR3 size: 15 residues. CDR3 residues: CASSLSGGGIGELFF. CDR3 DNA sequence: TGTGCCAGTTCCCTTAGCGGGGGGGGAATCGGGGAGCTGTTTTTT. Based on the CDR3 plus reference TRBV19 and TRBJ2-2, the full variable domain is DGGITQSPKYLFRKEGQNVTLSCEQNLNHDAMYWYRQDPGQGLRLIYYSQIVNDFQKGDIAEGYSVSREKKESFPLTVTSAQKNPTAFYLCASSLSGGGIGELFFGEGSRLTVL.

This chain joins TRBV7-9 and TRBJ2-5, with a possible D match to TRBD1 (6 bases). This CDR3 comprises 14 residues. The germline V and J ends were trimmed by 8 bases and 4 bases, with 17 bases remaining between them. Germline CDR1 reads SEHNR; CDR2 reads FQNEAQ (reference sequence). The CDR3 region has the DNA TGTGCCAGCGTTTTACAGGGTAGAAGAGAGACCCAGTACTTC. Protein sequence: CASVLQGRRETQYF. Full variable domain (rest looked up from reference TRBV7-9 and TRBJ2-5): DTGVSQNPRHKITKRGQNVTFRCDPISEHNRLYWYRQTLGQGPEFLTYFQNEAQLEKSRLLSDRFSAERPKGSFSTLEIQRTEQGDSAMYLCASVLQGRRETQYFGPGTRLLVL.

This sequence joins TRBV5-1 and TRBJ2-3; 9 bases line up with TRBD2. V shed 5 bases, J shed 2 bases, and the junction held 3 bases outside the gene matches. Germline V lookup: CDR1 SGHRS, CDR2 YFSETQ. The CDR3 is 14 amino acids. Here the CDR3 reads CASRLAGYTDTQYF. Written as DNA, the CDR3 is TGCGCCAGCAGGCTAGCGGGGTACACAGATACGCAGTATTTT.

In this sample, this clone turned up a few times. This chain connects TRBV2 to TRBJ2-7; 12 positions match TRBD2. Germline V lookup: CDR1 SNHLY, CDR2 FYNNEI. This CDR3 has 17 residues. V shed 4 bases and J 0 bases; nucleotides not matched to a gene: 7. In DNA form, the CDR3 reads TGTGCCAGCAGTGTGGCCCTAGCGGGGGGGCTCTCCTACGAGCAGTACTTC. Protein product: CASSVALAGGLSYEQYF.

The chain joins TRBV10-2 to TRBJ1-2; TRBD1 matches at 10 bases. The germline CDR1 and CDR2 sequences are WSHSY and SAAADI. With V trimmed by 6 bases and J by 8 bases, 6 bases remained unmatched. The CDR3 is made up of 13 amino acids. CDR3 protein: CASRGTGASGYTF. CDR3 DNA sequence: TGCGCCAGCAGGGGGACAGGGGCGTCAGGCTACACCTTC.

Of note for this clone: This sample includes further DNA sequences coding for the same CDR3. The V call is TRBV5-4, the J call TRBJ2-3, with 7 bases matching TRBD2. Germline values: CDR1 SGHNT, CDR2 YYREEE (reference sequence). The CDR3 runs 16 residues. The junction had 7 bases not matched to a gene; V was cut back by 0 bases and J by 3 bases. The CDR3 reads CASSLARTRSTDTQYF. CDR3 DNA sequence: TGTGCCAGCAGCTTGGCCCGGACTAGATCGACAGATACGCAGTATTTT.